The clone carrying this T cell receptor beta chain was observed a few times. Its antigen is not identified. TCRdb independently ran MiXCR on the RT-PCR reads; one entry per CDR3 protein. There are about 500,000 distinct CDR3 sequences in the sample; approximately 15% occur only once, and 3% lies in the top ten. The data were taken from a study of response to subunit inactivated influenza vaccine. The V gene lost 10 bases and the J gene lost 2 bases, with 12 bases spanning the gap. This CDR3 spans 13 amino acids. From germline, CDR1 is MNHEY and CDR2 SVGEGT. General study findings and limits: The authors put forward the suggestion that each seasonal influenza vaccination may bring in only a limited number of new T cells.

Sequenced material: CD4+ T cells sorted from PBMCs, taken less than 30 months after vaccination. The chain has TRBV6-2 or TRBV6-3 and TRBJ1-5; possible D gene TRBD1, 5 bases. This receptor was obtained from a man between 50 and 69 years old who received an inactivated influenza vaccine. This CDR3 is CATRRGGNQPQHF. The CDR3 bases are TGTGCCACCAGGCGGGGGGGCAATCAGCCCCAGCATTTT.